One and the same sample provided the 32 T cell receptor beta chains below, sequenced in a study of PD-L1 blockade in urothelial cancer. Data came from immunoSEQ multiplex PCR; TCRdb stores just in-frame clones and leaves some out. Among tens of thousands of clones listed, around 80% were seen once. The sequencing used PBMCs, collected around atezolizumab (anti-PD-L1) treatment. These receptors were obtained from a man between 65 and 85 years old with urothelial cancer.

V is TRBV25-1 and J is TRBJ2-1; 9 bases map to TRBD1. CDR3 size: 16 residues. V lost 5 bases, J lost 3 bases, and 8 bases stayed unmatched. Germline assignment: CDR1 MGHDK and CDR2 SYGVNS. This CDR3 is CASSPPGTGIYNEQFF. The CDR3 bases are TGTGCCAGCAGTCCCCCCGGGACAGGGATCTACAATGAGCAGTTCTTC.

The V and J genes are TRBV30 and TRBJ1-2; D might be TRBD1 (5 bases). Trimming removed 4 bases from V and 5 bases from J, with 14 bases in between. CDR1 is GTSNPN and CDR2 is SVGIG in the germline V gene (reference sequence). This CDR3 region has 13 residues. The chain's CDR3 is CAWTDVEGYGYTF. The CDR3 DNA follows: TGTGCCTGGACTGACGTGGAGGGGTATGGCTACACCTTC.

This clone was detected only a few times. The chain carries TRBV5-1 and TRBJ2-7; D is perhaps TRBD1 (6 bases). CDR1 is SGHRS and CDR2 is YFSETQ in the germline V gene. CDR3 length: 13 amino acids. V lost 5 bases and J 2 bases, leaving 11 bases between the germline ends. DNA of the CDR3: TGCGCCAGCAGTAGAGGACAGCCCTACGAGCAGTACTTC. It yields the protein CASSRGQPYEQYF.

The V call is TRBV7-9, the J call TRBJ2-7, with TRBD1 matching over 7 bases. The CDR3 loop spans 15 amino acids. Per germline, CDR1 SEHNR and CDR2 FQNEAQ (reference sequence). V was pared by 0 bases and J by 2 bases, with 4 bases of the junction left unmatched. The DNA of the CDR3 is TGTGCCAGCAGCTTAGCTAGGGGGACAGCCTACGAGCAGTACTTC. Its translation is CASSLARGTAYEQYF.

This clone appeared a few times. This rearrangement joins TRBV6-5 to TRBJ2-2, with 9 bases lining up with TRBD2. Germline CDR1 and CDR2: MNHEY and SVGAGI. This CDR3 comprises 15 residues. J lost 5 bases, V lost 4 bases, and 5 bases had no gene match. The CDR3 bases are TGTGCCAGCAGTTCATGGCGGGAGGGTACCGGGGAGCTGTTTTTT. It specifies CASSSWREGTGELFF.

This clone appeared once. The chain uses TRBV7-2 and TRBJ2-1; 8 bases align to TRBD2. Germline V gives CDR1 SGHTA, CDR2 FQGNSA. The junction had 8 bases not matched to a gene; V was cut back by 5 bases and J by 8 bases. This CDR3 contains 14 residues. This chain's CDR3 is CASSPGGVGYEQFF. CDR3 nucleotide sequence: TGTGCCAGCAGCCCCGGGGGGGTAGGCTATGAGCAGTTCTTC.

The J gene is TRBJ1-6, the V gene TRBV11-2; D remains ambiguous. Trimming removed 2 bases from V and 7 bases from J, with 12 bases in between. This CDR3 spans 15 amino acids. The germline CDR1 and CDR2 sequences are SGHAT and FQNNGV. CDR3 sequence: CASSLKSPANSPLHF. In DNA, the CDR3 is TGTGCCAGCAGCTTAAAATCGCCAGCGAATTCACCCCTCCACTTT.

For this clone: The junction does not match germline at one end; this may be a read error. V and J are TRBV20-1 and TRBJ2-1; D ambiguous. This CDR3 comprises 11 residues. Germline values: CDR1 DFQATT, CDR2 SNEGSKA (reference sequence). The CDR3 sequence is CSARDSYEQFF. The CDR3 DNA reads as TGCAGTGCCAGAGACTCCTATGAGCAGTTCTTC.

This clone was counted a few times. The chain employs TRBV7-6 and TRBJ2-3; D may be TRBD2 (6 bases). Trimming stripped 2 bases from V and 4 bases from J, with 7 bases between. Germline CDR1 and CDR2: SGHVS and FNYEAQ. The length of the CDR3 is 13 residues. The CDR3 nucleotides read TGTGCCAGCAGCTTACCGGGAGCAGATACGCAGTATTTT. It encodes CASSLPGADTQYF.

The chain employs TRBV14 and TRBJ1-4; D is undetermined. This CDR3 has 17 residues. In germline, CDR1 is SGHDN, CDR2 FVKESK. V was clipped by 0 bases and J by 3 bases, with 14 bases between them. CDR3 coding DNA: TGTGCCAGCAGCCAAGATGCAGGTTTTGTAGCTAATGAAAAACTGTTTTTT. Translation: CASSQDAGFVANEKLFF.

The chain recombines TRBV11-3 with TRBJ1-1; D may be TRBD1 (6 bases). The CDR3 has 15 amino acids. Germline assignment: CDR1 SGHNT and CDR2 YENEEA. V was cut by 7 bases and J by 0 bases, with 15 bases left in between. The CDR3 loop reads CASNFRGAMNTEAFF. Written as DNA, the CDR3 is TGTGCCAGCAACTTCCGGGGGGCTATGAACACTGAAGCTTTCTTT.

The chain combines TRBV7-2 with TRBJ1-2; 9 nucleotides agree with TRBD1. This CDR3 is built from 14 residues. CDR1 is SGHTA and CDR2 is FQGNSA in the germline V gene. J was trimmed by 6 bases and V by 6 bases; bases with no gene match: 8. CDR3 sequence (DNA): TGTGCCAGCAGTCCGGGACAGGGAACTGATGGCTACACCTTC. Its translation: CASSPGQGTDGYTF.

V is TRBV5-1 and J is TRBJ2-7, with D possibly TRBD2 on 5 matching bases. Trimming cost V 3 bases and J 2 bases, with 21 bases left between them. CDR1 SGHRS and CDR2 YFSETQ come from the germline V gene. The CDR3 extends over 17 amino acids. Here the CDR3 reads CASSYSPGRGSAYEQYF. DNA for the CDR3: TGCGCCAGCAGCTATAGTCCCGGCCGGGGTTCAGCCTACGAGCAGTACTTC. The full variable domain, with the rest looked up from reference TRBV5-1 and TRBJ2-7, is KAGVTQTPRYLIKTRGQQVTLSCSPISGHRSVSWYQQTPGQGLQFLFEYFSETQRNKGNFPGRFSGRQFSNSRSEMNVSTLELGDSALYLCASSYSPGRGSAYEQYFGPGTRLTVT.

The CDR3 bases are TGTGCCAGTTTAGGCCCCGGGAGGGTCACAGATACGCAGTATTTT. The encoded protein is CASLGPGRVTDTQYF. This rearrangement joins TRBV6-1 to TRBJ2-3, with 8 bases that match TRBD2. V dropped 9 bases and J dropped 2; count of bases not matched to a gene: 10. CDR1 and CDR2 from the germline V gene are MNHNS and SASEGT. This CDR3 has 15 amino acids.

The V call is TRBV28, the J call TRBJ2-3; 11 nucleotides match TRBD2. Per the germline V gene, CDR1 is MDHEN and CDR2 is SYDVKM. Losses at the gene ends were 8 bases for V and 4 bases for J; bases not matched to a gene: 8. CDR3 length equals 15 residues. The chain's CDR3 is CASYHSGRAADTQYF. Here the CDR3 DNA reads TGTGCCAGCTACCATAGCGGGAGGGCCGCAGATACGCAGTATTTT.

V is TRBV29-1 and J is TRBJ1-2, with TRBD1 identical over 7 bases. The length of the CDR3 is 11 residues. V trimming: 7 bases; J trimming: 8 bases; junction bases outside the gene matches: 7. CDR1 is SQVTM and CDR2 is ANQGSEA in the germline V gene. The CDR3 is CSGTGDHGYTF. CDR3 DNA: TGCAGCGGAACAGGGGATCACGGCTACACCTTC.

V is TRBV7-3 and J is TRBJ2-6, with D maybe TRBD2 (6 bases). V lost 2 bases to trimming and J lost 0 bases, with 11 bases between them. Germline V gene lookup returns CDR1 SGHTA and CDR2 FQGTGA. This CDR3 is 17 amino acids long. The chain's CDR3 is CASSLGLGGSGANVLTF. In nucleotides, the CDR3 is TGTGCCAGCAGCTTAGGTCTGGGGGGCTCTGGGGCCAACGTCCTGACTTTC.

V usage is TRBV18 and J usage is TRBJ1-2; D is unresolved. V shed 2 bases and J shed 6 bases, with 10 bases lying between them. CDR1 is KGHSH and CDR2 is LQKENI in the germline V gene. The CDR3 consists of 13 residues. The CDR3 sequence: CASSPIGVDGYTF. The CDR3, as DNA: TGTGCCAGCTCACCAATCGGGGTGGATGGCTACACCTTC.

V is TRBV7-9 and J is TRBJ2-5, with 7 bases aligning to TRBD1. The CDR3 is 15 residues long. Germline loops: CDR1 SEHNR, CDR2 FQNEAQ (reference sequence). V lost 4 bases to trimming and J lost 2 bases; unmatched junction nucleotides: 7. The CDR3 bases are TGTGCCAGCAGCTACCCCGGGACAGTACAAGAGACCCAGTACTTC. The encoded protein is CASSYPGTVQETQYF.

The chain carries TRBV6-5 and TRBJ2-1; 11 bases agree with TRBD2. The germline CDR1 and CDR2 sequences are MNHEY and SVGAGI. Trimming took 5 bases from V and 4 from J; bases not matched to a gene: 4. The CDR3 spans 15 residues. CDR3 loop: CASSQTSGAYNEQFF. DNA of the CDR3: TGTGCCAGCAGTCAGACTAGCGGGGCTTACAATGAGCAGTTCTTC.

The gene calls are TRBV27 and TRBJ2-7, with a weak D call TRBD2 (5 bases). Germline lookup yields CDR1 MNHEY and CDR2 SMNVEV (reference sequence). V gave up 5 bases and J gave up 4 bases, with 12 bases separating them. This CDR3 is built from 13 residues. DNA for the CDR3: TGTGCCAGCAGTCCAACCCGGGGATACGAGCAGTACTTC. The encoded protein is CASSPTRGYEQYF.

This chain uses TRBV5-6 with TRBJ2-5, with 7 bases that match TRBD1. Germline CDR1 reads SGHDT; CDR2 reads YYEEEE. The CDR3 sequence is 14 residues long. V dropped 4 bases and J dropped 5; count of bases not matched to a gene: 8. CDR3 loop: CASSGHDREETQYF. CDR3 DNA: TGTGCCAGCAGCGGACACGACAGGGAGGAGACCCAGTACTTC.

This clone was detected only once. This chain uses TRBV6-1 with TRBJ1-3, with D tentatively TRBD1 (6 bases). Germline lookup yields CDR1 MNHNS and CDR2 SASEGT. The CDR3 consists of 16 residues. The V and J ends lost 4 bases and 0 bases respectively, with 13 bases between them. The CDR3 reads CASSVGQPNSGNTIYF. CDR3 nucleotides: TGTGCCAGCAGTGTAGGACAGCCCAACTCTGGAAACACCATATATTTT.

The chain couples TRBV6-1 to TRBJ2-7, with 7 bases lining up with TRBD1. There are 14 residues in the CDR3. Germline V gene lookup returns CDR1 MNHNS and CDR2 SASEGT. V lost 6 bases and J lost 0; bases outside the gene matches: 5. CDR3 sequence reads: CASSSTGDSYEQYF. Written as DNA, the CDR3 is TGTGCCAGCAGCAGTACAGGGGACTCCTACGAGCAGTACTTC.

This chain uses TRBV5-1 with TRBJ2-3; 13 bases match TRBD2. Germline CDR1 reads SGHRS; CDR2 reads YFSETQ. The J segment lost 4 bases and the V segment lost 3 bases, leaving 8 bases of the junction unmatched. The CDR3 loop spans 17 amino acids. CDR3 bases: TGCGCCAGCAGCTGGGGGGGACTAGCGGGAAGGGCAGATACGCAGTATTTT. Its protein product is CASSWGGLAGRADTQYF.

Of note for this clone: At one end, the junction sequence differs from germline, possibly due to a read error. The rearrangement links TRBV5-1 to TRBJ2-2, with D unresolved. The germline CDR1 and CDR2 sequences are SGHRS and YFSETQ. This CDR3 has 14 residues. CDR3 amino acids: CASSLDPDTGELFF. As DNA, the CDR3 is TGCGCCAGCAGTTTGGATCCCGACACCGGGGAGCTGTTTTTT. The full variable domain, with the rest looked up from reference TRBV5-1 and TRBJ2-2, is KAGVTQTPRYLIKTRGQQVTLSCSPISGHRSVSWYQQTPGQGLQFLFEYFSETQRNKGNFPGRFSGRQFSNSRSEMNVSTLELGDSALYLCASSLDPDTGELFFGEGSRLTVL.

CDR3 DNA sequence: TGTGCCAGCAGCTTAGATATAGCGGAGGCAGATACGCAGTATTTT. Its translation is CASSLDIAEADTQYF. V and J are TRBV11-3 and TRBJ2-3, with D possibly being TRBD2 (6 bases). Trimming left V 0 bases short and J 4 bases short, with 11 bases between. CDR1 is SGHNT and CDR2 is YENEEA in the germline V gene. This CDR3 has 15 amino acids.

This clone was seen more than once but under ten times. The chain is built from TRBV9 and TRBJ2-1, with D unresolved. This CDR3 region has 15 residues. Per germline, CDR1 SGDLS and CDR2 YYNGEE. V was cut by 4 bases and J by 6 bases, with 17 bases left in between. The CDR3 nucleotides read TGTGCCAGCAGCCCCCCCTCAGATTTGGCCAATGAGCAGTTCTTC. Protein: CASSPPSDLANEQFF.

This clone was detected only once. The chain recombines TRBV2 with TRBJ2-3; possibly TRBD1 for D (6 bases). The germline V gene encodes CDR1 SNHLY and CDR2 FYNNEI. CDR3 length: 17 amino acids. The V end was cut by 3 bases, the J end by 6 bases, with 22 bases between. The CDR3 nucleotides read TGTGCCAGCAGTGATTCGACGGAGCTAGAGGGGGAGGATACGCAGTATTTT. Amino acid sequence: CASSDSTELEGEDTQYF.

The DNA for the CDR3 is TGCGCCAGCAGCTCGCAGACAGGGGATACGCAGTATTTT. Amino acids: CASSSQTGDTQYF. The chain employs TRBV5-1 and TRBJ2-3; 7 bases are shared with TRBD1. V gave up 3 bases and J gave up 6 bases; unmatched junction bases: 4. This CDR3 has 13 amino acids. Germline V CDR1 and CDR2: SGHRS, YFSETQ.

This clone has just one count. The CDR3 sequence: CASSFTEGANTEAFF. The CDR3 DNA follows: TGTGCCAGCAGCTTTACCGAGGGGGCGAACACTGAAGCTTTCTTT. The chain links TRBV7-8 to TRBJ1-1; 7 bases line up with TRBD1. Germline V lookup: CDR1 SGHVS, CDR2 FQNEAQ. Losses at the gene ends were 3 bases for V and 1 base for J; bases not matched to a gene: 5. CDR3 length: 15 residues.

The chain uses TRBV19 and TRBJ2-1, with 7 bases lining up with TRBD2. The J segment lost 4 bases and the V segment lost 5 bases, leaving 11 bases of the junction unmatched. This CDR3 has 16 residues. Germline V gene data show CDR1 as LNHDA and CDR2 as SQIVND (reference sequence). The CDR3 reads CASSPKRGEGYNEQFF. The CDR3 DNA is TGTGCCAGTAGTCCGAAACGCGGGGAGGGTTACAATGAGCAGTTCTTC.